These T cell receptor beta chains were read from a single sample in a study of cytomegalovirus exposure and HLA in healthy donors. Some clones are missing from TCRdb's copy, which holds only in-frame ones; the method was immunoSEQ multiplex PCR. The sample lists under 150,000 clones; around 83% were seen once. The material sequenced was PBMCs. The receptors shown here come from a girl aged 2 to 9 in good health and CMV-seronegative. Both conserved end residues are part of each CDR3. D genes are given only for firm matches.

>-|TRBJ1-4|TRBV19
CASSIDRDEKLFF
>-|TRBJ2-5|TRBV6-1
CASSEVPREGFQGTQYF
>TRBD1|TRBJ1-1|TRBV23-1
CASSQTTGAHTEAFF
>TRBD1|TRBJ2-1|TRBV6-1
CASTPPGTGNNEQFF
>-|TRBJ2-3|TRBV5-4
CASSLAGSRHGTQYF
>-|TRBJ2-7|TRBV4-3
CASSQDRLASYEQYF
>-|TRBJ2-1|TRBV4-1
CASSQELGRGASNEQFF
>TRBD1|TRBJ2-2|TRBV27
CASSRRQGIIGELFF
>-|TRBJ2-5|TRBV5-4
CASSLRVRAGKETQYF
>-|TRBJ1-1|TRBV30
CAWSGESYTEAFF
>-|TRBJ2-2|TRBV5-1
CASSLRLASNTGELFF
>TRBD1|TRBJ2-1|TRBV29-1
CSSKDRAPNNEQFF
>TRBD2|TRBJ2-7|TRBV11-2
CASSLVKLITSGSREQYF
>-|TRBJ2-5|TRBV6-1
CASSDPGASGQETQYF
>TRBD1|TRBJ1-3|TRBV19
CASSWDRGNTIYF
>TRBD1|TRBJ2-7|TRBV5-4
CASSLGQGAPYEQYF
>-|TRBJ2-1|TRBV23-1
CASSRHRLSYNEQFF
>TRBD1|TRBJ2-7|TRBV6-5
CASSPHQGENYEQYF
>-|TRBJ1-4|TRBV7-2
CASSLFWGLEEKLFF
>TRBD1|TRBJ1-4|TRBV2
CASSEIGGAANEKLFF
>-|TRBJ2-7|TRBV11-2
CASSWEAGHYEQYF
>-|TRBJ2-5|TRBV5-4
CASTGGGGEETQYF
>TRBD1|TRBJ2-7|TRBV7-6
CASSGTGQGRGYEQYF
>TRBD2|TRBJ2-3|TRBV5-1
CASSSGLAGGDTQYF
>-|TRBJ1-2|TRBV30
CAWSVADYGYTF
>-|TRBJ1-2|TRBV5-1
CASSLGTDSSEDYTF
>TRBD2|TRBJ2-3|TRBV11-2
CASSLEAGGPPQYF
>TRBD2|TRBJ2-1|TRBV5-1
CASRALGVRGLAGGSYNEQFF
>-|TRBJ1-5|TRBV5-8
CASSPGGGYGNQPQHF
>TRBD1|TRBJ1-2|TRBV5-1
CASSLVETGANYGYTF
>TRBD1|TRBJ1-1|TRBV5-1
CASSAGTGENTEAFF
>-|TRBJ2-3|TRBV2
CASRAGWTDTQYF
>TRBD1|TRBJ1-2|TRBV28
CASSRGQGNYGYTF
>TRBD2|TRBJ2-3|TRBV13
CASSIRTSGVTDTQYF
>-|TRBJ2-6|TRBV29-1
CSVAGDGANVLTF
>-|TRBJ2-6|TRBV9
CASSPGGGAGANVLTF
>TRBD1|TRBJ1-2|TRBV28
CASRQTGAALAGYTF
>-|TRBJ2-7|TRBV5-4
CASSRGSYEQYF
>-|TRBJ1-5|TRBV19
CASSIVGGGQPQHF